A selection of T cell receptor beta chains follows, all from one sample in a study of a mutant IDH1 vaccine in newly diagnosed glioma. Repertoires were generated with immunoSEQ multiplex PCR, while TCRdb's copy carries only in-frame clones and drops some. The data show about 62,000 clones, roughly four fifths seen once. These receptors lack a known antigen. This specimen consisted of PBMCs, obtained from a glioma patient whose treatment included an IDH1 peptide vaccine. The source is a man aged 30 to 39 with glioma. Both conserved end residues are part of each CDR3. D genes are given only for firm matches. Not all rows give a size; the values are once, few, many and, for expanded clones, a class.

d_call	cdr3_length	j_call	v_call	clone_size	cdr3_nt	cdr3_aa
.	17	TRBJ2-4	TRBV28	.	TGTGCCAGCAGTTTACTAGACAGCGTCCTAGCCAAAAACATTCAGTACTTC	CASSLLDSVLAKNIQYF
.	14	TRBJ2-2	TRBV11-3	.	TGTGCCAGCAGTCTGGGGCAGATCACCGGGGAGCTGTTTTTT	CASSLGQITGELFF
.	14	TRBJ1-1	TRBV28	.	TGTGCCAGCAGATATATGGGGGGAGGGACTGAAGCTTTCTTT	CASRYMGGGTEAFF
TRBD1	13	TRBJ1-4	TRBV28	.	TGTGCCAGCACCCCCAGGGGGAGTGAAAAACTGTTTTTT	CASTPRGSEKLFF
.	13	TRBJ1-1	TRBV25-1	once	TGTGCCACACAAGGGAGTTGGCGGACTGAAGCTTTCTTT	CATQGSWRTEAFF
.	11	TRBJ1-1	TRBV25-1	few	TGTGCCAGCCGCCTAACCCGGGTGGCTTTCTTT	CASRLTRVAFF
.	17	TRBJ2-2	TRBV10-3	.	TGTGCCATCAGTGAGTCGATGACAGCTGAATGGCCCGGGGAGCTGTTTTTT	CAISESMTAEWPGELFF
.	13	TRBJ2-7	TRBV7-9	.	TGTGCCAGCAGCTTATGGGACTCCTACGAGCAGTACTTC	CASSLWDSYEQYF
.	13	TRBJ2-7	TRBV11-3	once	TGTGCCAGCAGCCCCAGGGGCAGCTACGAGCAGTACTTC	CASSPRGSYEQYF
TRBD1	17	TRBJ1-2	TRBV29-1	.	TGCAGCGTCAGACAGGGGGCTGGCTCGACTTTCATATATGGCTACACCTTC	CSVRQGAGSTFIYGYTF
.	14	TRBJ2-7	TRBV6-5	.	TGTGCCAGCAGTTTACAGGGAAATGCCTACGAGCAGTACTTC	CASSLQGNAYEQYF
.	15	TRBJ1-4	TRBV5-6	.	TGTGCCAGCAGCCCCATATCGGGACCAGGCGGAAAACTGTTTTTT	CASSPISGPGGKLFF
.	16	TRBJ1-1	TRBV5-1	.	TGCGCCAGCAGCTTTGGCCGGCTCAACCTGAACACTGAAGCTTTCTTT	CASSFGRLNLNTEAFF
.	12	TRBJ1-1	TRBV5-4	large	TGTGCCAGCAGCTATGGGAACGCTGAAGCTTTCTTT	CASSYGNAEAFF
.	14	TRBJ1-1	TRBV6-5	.	TGTGCCAGCAGTTACTCGACAGGATGGACTGAAGCTTTCTTT	CASSYSTGWTEAFF
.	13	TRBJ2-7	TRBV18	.	TGTGCCAGCTCAAGGGAAGACGGCTACGAGCAGTACTTC	CASSREDGYEQYF
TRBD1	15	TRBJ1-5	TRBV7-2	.	TGTGCCAGCAGCTTAGGACAGGGAAGCAATCAGCCCCAGCATTTT	CASSLGQGSNQPQHF
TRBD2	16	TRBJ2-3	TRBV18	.	TGTGCCAGCAGAAGGTTGGCTAGCGGGGGGAAAGATACGCAGTATTTT	CASRRLASGGKDTQYF
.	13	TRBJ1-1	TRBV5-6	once	TGTGCCAGCAGCTTGGGTCGAGCGACTGAAGCTTTCTTT	CASSLGRATEAFF
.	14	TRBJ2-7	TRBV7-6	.	TGTGCCAGCAGCTTAGAGACACAGGGCTACGAGCAGTACTTC	CASSLETQGYEQYF
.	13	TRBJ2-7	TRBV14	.	TGTGCCAGCAGCCCGGGGACCGTAGCCGAGCAGTACTTC	CASSPGTVAEQYF
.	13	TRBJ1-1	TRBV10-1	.	TGCGCCAGCAGTGAAGGATCGGTAACTGGGGCTTTCTTT	CASSEGSVTGAFF